Following are 20 T cell receptor beta chains from one sample sequenced in a study of CD8+CD57+ T cells in acquired aplastic anemia. Template material for TCR beta VDJ and CDR3 profiling consisted of genomic DNA. TCRdb used MiXCR to reprocess the reads, holding one entry per CDR3 protein. The table records over 200,000 distinct CDR3 sequences, 61% of them present only once. Sequenced material: sorted CD4+, CD8+, or CD8+CD57+ T cells (not recorded which) from PBMCs. These receptors were taken from a human donor in good health.

This clonotype has just one count. V and J are TRBV6-1 and TRBJ1-1; a possible D gene is TRBD1 (5 bases). Germline CDR1 reads MNHNS; CDR2 reads SASEGT. Trimming left V 6 bases short and J 4 bases short, with 15 bases between. The CDR3 consists of 14 residues. The CDR3 sequence: CASSNPGVGTEAFF. The CDR3 nucleotides are TGTGCCAGCAGCAACCCGGGGGTAGGCACTGAAGCTTTCTTT.

On this clonotype itself: The junction departs from the called germline gene at one end, perhaps through a read error. The chain uses TRBV24-1 and TRBJ2-3; D is possibly TRBD1 or TRBD2 (5 bases each). This CDR3 spans 19 amino acids. Germline CDR1 KGHDR, CDR2 SFDVKD. CDR3 bases: TGTGCCTCCAGTGACCCCACCCCCAGGGAGCGATGGTCCCTGGATACGCAGTATTTT. It translates to CASSDPTPRERWSLDTQYF.

This clonotype was detected ten times or more. This sequence joins TRBV4-2 and TRBJ1-2; a weak D match, TRBD1 (6 bases). There are 13 residues in the CDR3. V lost 10 bases and J lost 6, with 18 bases in between. Germline CDR1 and CDR2: LGHNA and YNFKEQ. The CDR3 DNA sequence: TGTGCCACCTTTGGGGGCGATTCGGATGGCTACACCTTC. Translating it yields CATFGGDSDGYTF.

The chain recombines TRBV19 with TRBJ1-5; TRBD1 matches at 7 bases. CDR3 length: 15 residues. J gave up 1 base and V 0 bases, and 0 bases lay outside the gene matches. Germline CDR1 LNHDA, CDR2 SQIVND (reference sequence). The CDR3 loop reads CASSIDRGSNQPQHF. As DNA, the CDR3 is TGTGCCAGTAGTATAGACAGGGGGAGCAATCAGCCCCAGCATTTT. The full variable domain, its missing parts supplied by reference TRBV19 and TRBJ1-5, is DGGITQSPKYLFRKEGQNVTLSCEQNLNHDAMYWYRQDPGQGLRLIYYSQIVNDFQKGDIAEGYSVSREKKESFPLTVTSAQKNPTAFYLCASSIDRGSNQPQHFGDGTRLSIL.

This clonotype appeared a few times. The chain couples TRBV5-4 to TRBJ2-5, with TRBD2 matching 8 bases. CDR1 is SGHNT, CDR2 YYREEE, per germline (reference sequence). With 4 bases clipped from V and 5 bases from J, the junction kept 7 bases outside the gene matches. The CDR3 is made up of 14 amino acids. CDR3: CASSQPTGGETQYF. The CDR3 bases are TGTGCCAGCAGCCAGCCCACGGGAGGGGAGACCCAGTACTTC.

Ten or more counts support this clonotype. This chain links TRBV7-9 with TRBJ2-3; D is possibly TRBD1 (5 bases). Germline-derived CDR1 and CDR2 are SEHNR and FQNEAQ (reference sequence). Trimming removed 3 bases from V and 3 bases from J, with 7 bases in between. This CDR3 has 13 amino acids. The CDR3 coding sequence is TGTGCCAGCAGCTTGCCAGGGACAGATACGCAGTATTTT. Encoded protein: CASSLPGTDTQYF.

This clonotype was counted at least ten times. The chain is built from TRBV27 and TRBJ2-7; TRBD2 agrees at 7 bases. Trimming removed 6 bases from V and 4 bases from J; junction bases left unmatched: 6. This CDR3 contains 13 residues. Germline values: CDR1 MNHEY, CDR2 SMNVEV (reference sequence). The CDR3 spells CASRGREYYEQYF. In DNA form, the CDR3 reads TGTGCCAGCAGAGGGCGGGAGTATTACGAGCAGTACTTC.

This clonotype was counted many times. The chain is built from TRBV4-1 and TRBJ2-7; 9 nucleotides agree with TRBD1. Germline V gene lookup returns CDR1 MGHRA and CDR2 YSYEKL. The CDR3 spans 15 residues. The trim removed 5 bases at V and 3 bases at J, leaving 8 bases unmatched. CDR3 sequence: CASSTRTGVDYEQYF. DNA of the CDR3: TGCGCCAGCAGCACTCGGACAGGGGTGGACTACGAGCAGTACTTC.

This chain uses TRBV7-2 with TRBJ2-5; D gene ambiguous. The CDR3 runs 16 residues. Germline CDR1 and CDR2: SGHTA and FQGNSA. Trimming took 1 base from V and 2 from J, leaving 14 bases between them. The CDR3 DNA follows: TGTGCCAGCAGCTTAGGCAGGACCCATACACAAGAGACCCAGTACTTC. It yields the protein CASSLGRTHTQETQYF.

This clonotype was detected only once. This sequence joins TRBV7-7 and TRBJ2-7, with D maybe TRBD1 (7 bases). From germline, CDR1 is SSHAT and CDR2 FNYEAQ (reference sequence). V lost 5 bases to trimming and J lost 1 base, with 9 bases between them. The CDR3 is 13 amino acids. CDR3 in amino acids: CASSAGQSYEQYF. The CDR3 region has the DNA TGTGCCAGCAGCGCGGGACAGTCCTACGAGCAGTACTTC.

The V gene is TRBV5-1, the J gene TRBJ2-3, with D possibly TRBD1 on 5 matching bases. Between the trimmed V and J ends, which lost 2 bases and 4 bases, there was a span of 11 bases. CDR1 is SGHRS, CDR2 YFSETQ, per germline. The CDR3 extends over 14 amino acids. The CDR3 sequence: CASSLADRSDTQYF. The CDR3 bases are TGCGCCAGCAGCTTAGCCGACAGATCAGATACGCAGTATTTT.

Remarks on this clonotype: The junction and the germline gene differ at one end; a read error may be behind it. This chain uses TRBV7-9 with TRBJ2-2; D possibly uses TRBD1 or TRBD2 (5 bases each). CDR3 length: 12 residues. Germline V gives CDR1 SEHNR, CDR2 FQNEAQ (reference sequence). The CDR3 nucleotides read TGTACCACGTCCGGGCCGGTGGGGGAGCTGTCTTTT. Translation: CTTSGPVGELSF.

The chain employs TRBV20-1 and TRBJ2-5; the D is unclear. Germline CDR1 is DFQATT and CDR2 is SNEGSKA (reference sequence). The CDR3 covers 12 residues. V lost 1 base to trimming and J lost 4 bases, with 7 bases between them. In DNA form, the CDR3 reads TGCAGTGCTAGAGGATTAGGAGAGACCCAGTACTTC. Protein product: CSARGLGETQYF.

The V and J genes are TRBV5-8 and TRBJ2-7; D unresolved. There are 11 residues in the CDR3. V shed 7 bases and J shed 7 bases, with 12 bases lying between them. Germline lookup yields CDR1 SGHTS and CDR2 YDEGEE. The CDR3 sequence is CASRRLGEQYF. DNA for the CDR3: TGTGCCAGCCGACGTCTGGGGGAGCAGTACTTC.

A remark on this clonotype: Because the CDR3 is missing its conserved closing phenylalanine or tryptophan, this is likely a read error. The DNA is left out, because the CDR3 cannot be placed on it with certainty; the CDR3 is given as TCRdb lists it. This chain links TRBV7-6 with TRBJ2-3; the table's D call, TRBD1, was not checked against the DNA. From germline, CDR1 is SGHVS and CDR2 FNYEAQ. The CDR3 has 11 residues if both end residues are counted. The CDR3: CASSLQTGAIY.

This clonotype was seen at least ten times. The chain has TRBV5-1 and TRBJ2-7, with D tentatively TRBD1 or TRBD2 (5 bases each). CDR1 is SGHRS and CDR2 is YFSETQ in the germline V gene. V lost 4 bases and J 3 bases, leaving 8 bases between the germline ends. This CDR3 region has 12 residues. CDR3 loop: CASSGDHYEQYF. CDR3 DNA sequence: TGCGCCAGCAGCGGGGACCACTACGAGCAGTACTTC. The whole variable domain, filled in from reference TRBV5-1 and TRBJ2-7, reads KAGVTQTPRYLIKTRGQQVTLSCSPISGHRSVSWYQQTPGQGLQFLFEYFSETQRNKGNFPGRFSGRQFSNSRSEMNVSTLELGDSALYLCASSGDHYEQYFGPGTRLTVT.

In its sample, this clonotype was seen many times. V is TRBV19 and J is TRBJ2-6, with 9 bases that match TRBD1. Germline-derived CDR1 and CDR2 are LNHDA and SQIVND (reference sequence). Trimming at V came to 3 bases and at J to 1 base, leaving 7 bases not matched to a gene. The CDR3 sequence is 18 residues long. CDR3 nucleotide sequence: TGTGCCAGTAGTATCGGACAGGGGCTTATTTCTGGGGCCAACGTCCTGACTTTC. Translation: CASSIGQGLISGANVLTF.

This clonotype was seen ten or more times. V usage is TRBV7-8 and J usage is TRBJ1-1; D is unresolved. The CDR3 loop spans 15 amino acids. The ends were cut back, 0 bases at V and 6 bases at J, with 14 bases in the middle. Germline CDR1 and CDR2: SGHVS and FQNEAQ. CDR3 nucleotide sequence: TGTGCCAGCAGCTTAGCGGGCCCGGTCGTCCCTGAAGCTTTCTTT. This sequence encodes CASSLAGPVVPEAFF.

CDR3: CASSVQVEQYF. The CDR3 DNA follows: TGTGCCAGCAGTGTCCAGGTCGAGCAGTACTTC. The rearrangement uses TRBV2 and TRBJ2-7; D uncertain. The CDR3 spans 11 residues. CDR1 and CDR2 from the germline V gene are SNHLY and FYNNEI. Trimming shortened V by 4 bases and J by 6 bases, and 7 bases separated the two germline ends.

Ten or more counts support this clonotype. The chain recombines TRBV7-3 with TRBJ2-7, with 12 nucleotides matching TRBD2. Germline-derived CDR1 and CDR2 are SGHTA and FQGTGA. The V gene end was trimmed by 5 bases and the J gene end by 5 bases; junction bases not matched to a gene: 7. This CDR3 is 15 amino acids long. The DNA for the CDR3 is TGTGCCAGCAGCCCCGGACTAGCGGGAACAAACGAGCAGTACTTC. Its protein product is CASSPGLAGTNEQYF.